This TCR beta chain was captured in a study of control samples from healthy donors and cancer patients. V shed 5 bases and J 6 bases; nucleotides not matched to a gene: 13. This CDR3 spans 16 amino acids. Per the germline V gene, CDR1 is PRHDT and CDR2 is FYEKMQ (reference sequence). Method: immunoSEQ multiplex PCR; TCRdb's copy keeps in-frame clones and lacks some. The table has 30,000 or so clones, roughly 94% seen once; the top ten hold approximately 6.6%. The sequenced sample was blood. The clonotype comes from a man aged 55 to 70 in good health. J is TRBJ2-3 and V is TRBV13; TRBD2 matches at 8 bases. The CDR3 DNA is TGTGCCAGCAGCACCCGGGTTAGCGGGGCTTCGGATACGCAGTATTTT. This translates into CASSTRVSGASDTQYF.